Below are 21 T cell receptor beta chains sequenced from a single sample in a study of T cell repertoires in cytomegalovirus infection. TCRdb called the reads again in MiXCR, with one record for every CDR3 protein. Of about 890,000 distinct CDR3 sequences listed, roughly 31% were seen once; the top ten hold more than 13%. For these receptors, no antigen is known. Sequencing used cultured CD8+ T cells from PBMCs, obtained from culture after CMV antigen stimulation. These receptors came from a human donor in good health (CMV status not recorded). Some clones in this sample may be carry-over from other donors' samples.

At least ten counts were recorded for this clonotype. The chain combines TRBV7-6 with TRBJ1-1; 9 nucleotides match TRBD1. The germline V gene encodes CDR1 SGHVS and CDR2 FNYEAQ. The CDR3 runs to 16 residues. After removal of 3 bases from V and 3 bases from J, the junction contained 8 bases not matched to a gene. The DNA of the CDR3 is TGTGCCAGCAGCTTTAGGACAGGGGAGGGGGACACTGAAGCTTTCTTT. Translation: CASSFRTGEGDTEAFF.

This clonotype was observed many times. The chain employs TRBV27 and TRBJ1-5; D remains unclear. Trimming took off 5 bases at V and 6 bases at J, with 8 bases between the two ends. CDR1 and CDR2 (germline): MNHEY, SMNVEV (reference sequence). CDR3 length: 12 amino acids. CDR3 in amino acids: CASSPGTQPQHF. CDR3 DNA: TGTGCCAGCAGTCCCGGTACTCAGCCCCAGCATTTT.

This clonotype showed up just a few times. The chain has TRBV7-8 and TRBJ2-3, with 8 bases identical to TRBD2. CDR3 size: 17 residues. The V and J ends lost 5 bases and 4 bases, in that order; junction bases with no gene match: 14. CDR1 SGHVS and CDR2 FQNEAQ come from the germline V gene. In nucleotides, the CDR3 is TGTGCCAGCAGCCGCAGCGGGGGTTACATTAGTGCAGATACGCAGTATTTT. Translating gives CASSRSGGYISADTQYF. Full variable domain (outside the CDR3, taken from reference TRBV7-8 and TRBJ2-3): GAGVSQSPRYKVAKRGQDVALRCDPISGHVSLFWYQQALGQGPEFLTYFQNEAQLDKSGLPSDRFFAERPEGSVSTLKIQRTQQEDSAVYLCASSRSGGYISADTQYFGPGTRLTVL.

CDR3 nucleotide sequence: TGCGCCAGCAGCCAAGGGACTAGCGGTTGGGGGCGCGGAGAGCAGTACTTC. This codes for CASSQGTSGWGRGEQYF. The rearrangement joins TRBV4-1 to TRBJ2-7, with 10 nucleotides matching TRBD2. The germline CDR1 and CDR2 sequences are MGHRA and YSYEKL. The CDR3 totals 17 residues. Unmatched junction bases numbered 13, after V lost 1 base and J lost 7 bases.

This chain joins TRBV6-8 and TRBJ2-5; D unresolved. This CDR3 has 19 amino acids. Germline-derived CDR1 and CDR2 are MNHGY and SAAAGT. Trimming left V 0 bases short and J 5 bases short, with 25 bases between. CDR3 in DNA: TGTGCCAGCAGTTACTCGAGATCGATCTCTTTCCCGGAGTGGGAGACCCAGTACTTC. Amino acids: CASSYSRSISFPEWETQYF.

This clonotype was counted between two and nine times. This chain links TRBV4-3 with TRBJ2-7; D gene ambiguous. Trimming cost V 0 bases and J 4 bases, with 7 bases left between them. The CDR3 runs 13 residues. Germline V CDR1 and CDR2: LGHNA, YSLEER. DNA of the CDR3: TGCGCCAGCAGCCAAGAATTGGGTTACGAGCAGTACGTC. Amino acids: CASSQELGYEQYV.

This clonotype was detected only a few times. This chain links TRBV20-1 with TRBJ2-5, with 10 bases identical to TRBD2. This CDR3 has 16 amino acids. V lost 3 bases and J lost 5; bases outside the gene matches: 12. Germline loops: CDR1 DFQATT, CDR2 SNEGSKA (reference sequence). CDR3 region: CSAREWRAGGRETQYF. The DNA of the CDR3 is TGCAGTGCTAGGGAGTGGCGAGCGGGGGGGCGGGAGACCCAGTACTTC.

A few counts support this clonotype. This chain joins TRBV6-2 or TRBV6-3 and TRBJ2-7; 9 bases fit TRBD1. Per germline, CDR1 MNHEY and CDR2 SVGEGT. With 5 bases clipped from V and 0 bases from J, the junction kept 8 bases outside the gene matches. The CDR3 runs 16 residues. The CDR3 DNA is TGTGCCAGCAGTCACGGGACAGGGTCGGACTCCTACGAGCAGTACGTC. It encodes CASSHGTGSDSYEQYV.

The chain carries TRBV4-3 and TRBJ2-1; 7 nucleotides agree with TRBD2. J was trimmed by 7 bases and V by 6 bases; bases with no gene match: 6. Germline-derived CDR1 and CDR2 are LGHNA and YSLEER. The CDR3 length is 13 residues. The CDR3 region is CASSHTSANEQFF. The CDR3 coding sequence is TGCGCCAGCAGTCATACTAGCGCGAATGAGCAGTTCTTC.

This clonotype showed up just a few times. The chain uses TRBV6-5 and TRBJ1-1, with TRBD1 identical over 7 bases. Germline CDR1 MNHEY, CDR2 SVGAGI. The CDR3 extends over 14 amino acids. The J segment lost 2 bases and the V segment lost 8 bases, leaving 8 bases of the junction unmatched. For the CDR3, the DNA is TGTGCCAGCGGCCGACAGGGAATAAACACTGAAGCTTTCTTT. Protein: CASGRQGINTEAFF.

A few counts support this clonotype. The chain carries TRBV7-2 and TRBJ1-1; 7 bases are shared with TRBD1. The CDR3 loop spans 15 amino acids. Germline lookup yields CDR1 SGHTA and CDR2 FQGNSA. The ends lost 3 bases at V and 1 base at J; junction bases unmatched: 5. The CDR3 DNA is TGTGCCAGCAGCTTTTCTCACAGGGGGAACACTGAAGCTTTCTTT. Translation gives CASSFSHRGNTEAFF.

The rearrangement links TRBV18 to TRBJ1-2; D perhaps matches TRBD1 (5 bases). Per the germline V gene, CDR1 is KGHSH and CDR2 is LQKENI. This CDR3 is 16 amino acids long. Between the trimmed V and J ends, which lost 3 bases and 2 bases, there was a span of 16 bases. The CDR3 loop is CASSPNVQDTNYGYTF. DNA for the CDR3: TGTGCCAGCTCACCGAATGTCCAGGACACCAACTATGGCTACACCTTC.

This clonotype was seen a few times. CDR3 DNA: TGTGCCAGCAGTTTAAAGCCCGGGGCGGGGGGTCGGCTAGCCAAAAACATTCAGTACTTC. Its protein product is CASSLKPGAGGRLAKNIQYF. The chain has TRBV12-3 or TRBV12-4 and TRBJ2-4; 8 nucleotides agree with TRBD2. The CDR3 runs to 20 residues. Trimming at V came to 2 bases and at J to 0 bases, leaving 15 bases not matched to a gene.

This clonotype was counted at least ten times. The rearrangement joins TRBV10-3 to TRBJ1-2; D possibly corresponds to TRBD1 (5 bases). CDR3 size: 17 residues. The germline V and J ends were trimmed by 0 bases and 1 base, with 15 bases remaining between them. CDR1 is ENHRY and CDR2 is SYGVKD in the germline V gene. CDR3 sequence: CAISESFGQGLNYGYTF. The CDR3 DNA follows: TGTGCCATCAGTGAGTCGTTCGGGCAGGGCCTTAACTATGGCTACACCTTC.

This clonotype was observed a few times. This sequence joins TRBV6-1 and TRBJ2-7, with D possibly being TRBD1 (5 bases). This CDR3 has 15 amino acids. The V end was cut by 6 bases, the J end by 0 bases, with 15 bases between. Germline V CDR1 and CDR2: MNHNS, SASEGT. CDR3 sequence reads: CASSYGHLSSYEQYV. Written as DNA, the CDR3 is TGTGCCAGCAGCTATGGACACCTGAGCTCCTACGAGCAGTACGTC.

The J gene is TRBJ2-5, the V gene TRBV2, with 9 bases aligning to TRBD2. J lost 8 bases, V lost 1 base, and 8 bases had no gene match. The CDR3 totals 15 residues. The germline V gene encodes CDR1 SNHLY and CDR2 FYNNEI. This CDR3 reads CASSEVAGVLRTQYF. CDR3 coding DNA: TGTGCCAGCAGTGAAGTAGCGGGGGTCCTCCGCACCCAGTACTTC.

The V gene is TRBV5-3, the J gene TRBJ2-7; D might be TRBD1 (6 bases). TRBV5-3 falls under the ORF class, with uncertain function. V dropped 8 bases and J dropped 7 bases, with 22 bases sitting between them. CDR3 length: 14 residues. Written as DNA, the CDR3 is TGTGCCAGCACCGTCGATCCGGGACACCGGGAGCAGTACTTC. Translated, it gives CASTVDPGHREQYF.

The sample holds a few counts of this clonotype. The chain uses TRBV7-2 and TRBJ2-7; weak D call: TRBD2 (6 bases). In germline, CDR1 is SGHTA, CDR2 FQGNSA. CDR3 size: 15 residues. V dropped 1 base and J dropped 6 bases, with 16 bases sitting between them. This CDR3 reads CASSLDLGLQVEQYV. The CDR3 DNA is TGTGCCAGCAGCTTAGATTTGGGACTCCAGGTCGAGCAGTACGTC.

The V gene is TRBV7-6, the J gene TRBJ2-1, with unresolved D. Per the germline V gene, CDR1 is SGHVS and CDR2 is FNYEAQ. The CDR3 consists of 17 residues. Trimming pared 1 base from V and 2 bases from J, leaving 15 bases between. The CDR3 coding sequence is TGTGCCAGCAGCTTAGTTTTACAGAAAGAAACCTACAATGAGCAGTTCTTC. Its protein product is CASSLVLQKETYNEQFF.

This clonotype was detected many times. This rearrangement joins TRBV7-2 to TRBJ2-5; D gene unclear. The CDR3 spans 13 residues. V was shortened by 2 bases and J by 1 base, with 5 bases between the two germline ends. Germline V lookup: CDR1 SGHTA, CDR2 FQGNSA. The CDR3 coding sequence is TGTGCCAGCAGCTTAAACTTCCAAGAGACCCAGTACTTC. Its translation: CASSLNFQETQYF.

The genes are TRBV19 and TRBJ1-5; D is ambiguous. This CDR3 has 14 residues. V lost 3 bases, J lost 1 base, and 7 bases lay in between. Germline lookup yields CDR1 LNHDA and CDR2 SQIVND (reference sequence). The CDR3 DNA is TGTGCCAGTAGTATGACACCCAGCAATCAGCCCCAGCATTTT. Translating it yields CASSMTPSNQPQHF.